The 13 T cell receptor beta chains given below trace back to one sample, sequenced in a study of radiation and T cells in renal cell carcinoma. Clones were read by immunoSEQ multiplex PCR, and TCRdb kept only the in-frame ones, dropping some. The data show approximately 75,000 clones, with about 80% seen just once and almost 6% held by the top ten. Time point given: blood 2 weeks post-SBRT. Treatment defined: 15 Gy SBRT to primary tumor, nephrectomy 4 weeks later. Sequences were derived from blood, sampled from a patient whose treatment included radiotherapy and nephrectomy. These TCRs come from a man aged 55 to 70 with renal cell carcinoma.

The chain uses TRBV5-4 and TRBJ1-1; no definite D call. Trimming shortened V by 2 bases and J by 0 bases, and 8 bases separated the two germline ends. The CDR3 totals 14 residues. Germline loops: CDR1 SGHNT, CDR2 YYREEE (reference sequence). In nucleotides, the CDR3 is TGTGCCAGCAGCTTTTTTGACTTGAACACTGAAGCTTTCTTT. Residues: CASSFFDLNTEAFF.

CDR3 sequence reads: CSARAITEAFF. DNA for the CDR3: TGCAGTGCTAGAGCAATCACTGAAGCTTTCTTT. The rearrangement uses TRBV20-1 and TRBJ1-1; D is undetermined. The CDR3 length is 11 residues. The V gene's germline CDR1 is DFQATT and CDR2 SNEGSKA (reference sequence). V lost 1 base and J 4 bases, leaving 4 bases between the germline ends.

The V and J genes are TRBV19 and TRBJ2-6, with a possible D match to TRBD1 (6 bases). Germline CDR1 is LNHDA and CDR2 is SQIVND (reference sequence). The CDR3 totals 18 residues. V lost 1 base and J lost 0, with 13 bases in between. CDR3 sequence (DNA): TGTGCCAGTAGTATAGGAGGACAGCCCCTCTCTGGGGCCAACGTCCTGACTTTC. It is translated as CASSIGGQPLSGANVLTF.

CDR3 nucleotide sequence: TGTGCCAGCACCGAAGGGACCCCGGGCGAGGGGACCCAGTACTTC. This codes for CASTEGTPGEGTQYF. The gene calls are TRBV2 and TRBJ2-5; TRBD1 or TRBD2 may be the D gene (5 bases each). The germline V and J ends were trimmed by 7 bases and 7 bases, with 22 bases remaining between them. Germline V gives CDR1 SNHLY, CDR2 FYNNEI. The length of the CDR3 is 15 residues.

The chain is built from TRBV27 and TRBJ2-1; D assignment may be TRBD1 or TRBD2 (5 bases each). The germline V gene has CDR1 MNHEY and CDR2 SMNVEV (reference sequence). The CDR3 covers 15 residues. Trimming took 4 bases from V and 4 from J, leaving 14 bases between them. The CDR3 loop reads CASSSGTTPYNEQFF. Here the CDR3 DNA reads TGTGCCAGCAGTTCAGGGACCACTCCATACAATGAGCAGTTCTTC.

V gene TRBV5-1 combines with J gene TRBJ2-2; TRBD1 is a possible D gene (6 bases). CDR3 size: 15 residues. The germline V gene has CDR1 SGHRS and CDR2 YFSETQ. Trimming removed 1 base at V and 1 base at J, with 8 bases between. DNA of the CDR3: TGCGCCAGCAGCTTGTCCAGGGGGAACACCGGGGAGCTGTTTTTT. This gives the protein CASSLSRGNTGELFF.

This rearrangement joins TRBV19 to TRBJ2-5, with D possibly called TRBD1 or TRBD2 (5 bases each). CDR1 is LNHDA, CDR2 SQIVND, per germline (reference sequence). The CDR3 contains 16 residues. The V gene lost 5 bases and the J gene lost 5 bases, with 21 bases spanning the gap. CDR3 nucleotide sequence: TGTGCCAGTAGTCCCGGGACGGGGCTAGCAGGGGAGACCCAGTACTTC. It specifies CASSPGTGLAGETQYF.

This sequence joins TRBV11-2 and TRBJ2-7, with D perhaps matching TRBD1 or TRBD2 (5 bases each). The V end was cut by 2 bases, the J end by 3 bases, with 17 bases between. This CDR3 spans 16 amino acids. Germline V CDR1 and CDR2: SGHAT, FQNNGV. As DNA, the CDR3 is TGTGCCAGCAGCTTATTGAGGGACCTCACCTACTACGAGCAGTACTTC. It specifies CASSLLRDLTYYEQYF.

The chain has TRBV10-3 and TRBJ1-1, with 7 bases aligning to TRBD1. The germline gives CDR1 ENHRY, CDR2 SYGVKD. The CDR3 loop spans 15 amino acids. V trimming: 0 bases; J trimming: 2 bases; junction bases outside the gene matches: 3. Here the CDR3 reads CAISESRGGNTEAFF. DNA of the CDR3: TGTGCCATCAGTGAGTCGCGAGGGGGCAACACTGAAGCTTTCTTT.

The chain has TRBV9 and TRBJ2-5, with D hard to call. Trimming pared 0 bases from V and 1 base from J, leaving 4 bases between. Germline V gene data show CDR1 as SGDLS and CDR2 as YYNGEE. The CDR3 extends over 13 amino acids. The CDR3 is CASSVAIQETQYF. In nucleotides, the CDR3 is TGTGCCAGCAGCGTAGCCATCCAAGAGACCCAGTACTTC.

The V call is TRBV7-7, the J call TRBJ2-2; D possibly corresponds to TRBD1 (5 bases). CDR1 SSHAT and CDR2 FNYEAQ come from the germline V gene (reference sequence). Trimming took off 3 bases at V and 3 bases at J, with 8 bases between the two ends. This CDR3 comprises 14 residues. In DNA, the CDR3 is TGTGCCAGCAGCTTGCAGGGTTACACCGGGGAGCTGTTTTTT. Its translation is CASSLQGYTGELFF.

Comments on this clone: One end of the junction varies from germline; a read error may be responsible. J is TRBJ2-7 and V is TRBV6-5, with D unclear. Germline V gene sequence: CDR1 MNHEY, CDR2 SVGAGI. CDR3 length: 13 residues. CDR3 DNA: TGTGCCAGCAGTAGGACCTTCTCCTACAAGCAGTACTTC. This sequence encodes CASSRTFSYKQYF.

The sample holds a few counts of this clone. This chain uses TRBV4-1 with TRBJ2-1; tentative D call: TRBD2 (8 bases). The CDR3 consists of 15 residues. V shed 4 bases and J shed 6 bases, with 16 bases lying between them. Germline CDR1 and CDR2: MGHRA and YSYEKL. CDR3 in DNA: TGCGCCAGCAGCCCAGCCGGGAGGGGGCGCAATGAGCAGTTCTTC. This translates into CASSPAGRGRNEQFF.